These 9 T cell receptor beta chains were all obtained from the same sample, sequenced in a study of blood T cell repertoires in COVID-19. Profiling relied on immunoSEQ multiplex PCR, and the TCRdb table lists in-frame clones only, not all of them. The sample lists about 130,000 clones; 85% were seen once. The specimen was peripheral blood. The receptor set was obtained from a man older than 75 with active or convalescent COVID-19.

On this clone: Other DNA variants within this sample encode the same CDR3. This chain links TRBV5-1 with TRBJ2-2; 10 nucleotides line up with TRBD1. Trimming at V came to 3 bases and at J to 5 bases, leaving 1 base not matched to a gene. Germline-derived CDR1 and CDR2 are SGHRS and YFSETQ. The CDR3 totals 14 residues. The CDR3 nucleotides read TGCGCCAGCAGCTGGACAGGGGGAACCGGGGAGCTGTTTTTT. It is translated as CASSWTGGTGELFF.

CDR3: CASSLNSGGPRDNEQFF. The CDR3 bases are TGCGCCAGCAGCTTGAATAGCGGGGGGCCCCGGGACAATGAGCAGTTCTTC. The chain uses TRBV5-1 and TRBJ2-1; 10 bases align to TRBD2. The CDR3 length is 17 residues. Per germline, CDR1 SGHRS and CDR2 YFSETQ. V lost 1 base, J lost 5 bases, and 9 bases stayed unmatched.

The table lists this clone with a few counts. CDR3 protein: CASSDPLAAQEETQYF. Written as DNA, the CDR3 is TGTGCCAGCAGCGATCCGTTAGCGGCACAGGAAGAGACCCAGTACTTC. V is TRBV9 and J is TRBJ2-5; D is perhaps TRBD2 (6 bases). With 3 bases removed from V and 3 bases from J, the gap between germline ends came to 18 bases. There are 16 residues in the CDR3. Germline CDR1 reads SGDLS; CDR2 reads YYNGEE.

This chain links TRBV29-1 with TRBJ2-1, with 13 positions matching TRBD2. After removal of 5 bases from V and 8 bases from J, the junction contained 3 bases not matched to a gene. The CDR3 is made up of 13 amino acids. Germline V gene sequence: CDR1 SQVTM, CDR2 ANQGSEA. The CDR3 coding sequence is TGCAGCGTTCGGACTAGCGGGAGTGATGAGCAGTTCTTC. Its translation: CSVRTSGSDEQFF.

The chain joins TRBV19 to TRBJ2-5; possible D gene TRBD1, 5 bases. The length of the CDR3 is 13 residues. V lost 4 bases to trimming and J lost 4 bases, with 10 bases between them. Germline V gives CDR1 LNHDA, CDR2 SQIVND (reference sequence). CDR3 DNA sequence: TGTGCCAGTAGTACTAGGGGCACAGAGACCCAGTACTTC. This gives the protein CASSTRGTETQYF.

The chain has TRBV29-1 and TRBJ2-1; 8 nucleotides align to TRBD1. The CDR3 extends over 12 amino acids. The V and J ends lost 7 bases and 3 bases, in that order; junction bases with no gene match: 2. Germline V gene lookup returns CDR1 SQVTM and CDR2 ANQGSEA. CDR3 sequence: CSAGGGYNEQFF. The DNA of the CDR3 is TGCAGCGCAGGGGGCGGCTACAATGAGCAGTTCTTC.

The chain combines TRBV4-2 with TRBJ2-5; 10 positions match TRBD1. Trimming at V came to 4 bases and at J to 3 bases, leaving 8 bases not matched to a gene. The germline CDR1 and CDR2 sequences are LGHNA and YNFKEQ. CDR3 size: 16 residues. In DNA, the CDR3 is TGTGCCAGCAGCCGCCAATTAGGGACAGGGGAAGAGACCCAGTACTTC. Its translation: CASSRQLGTGEETQYF.

This chain connects TRBV19 to TRBJ2-3, with 9 bases fitting TRBD1. The V gene's germline CDR1 is LNHDA and CDR2 SQIVND (reference sequence). V lost 3 bases to trimming and J lost 2 bases; unmatched junction nucleotides: 6. This CDR3 has 16 residues. CDR3 DNA sequence: TGTGCCAGTAGTATCCGGACAGGGGACCCCACAGATACGCAGTATTTT. It translates to CASSIRTGDPTDTQYF.

This sequence joins TRBV15 and TRBJ1-6, with a weak D call TRBD1 (5 bases). This CDR3 comprises 17 residues. Trimming cost V 1 base and J 10 bases, with 20 bases left between them. Germline CDR1 reads LNHNV; CDR2 reads YYDKDF (reference sequence). The CDR3 nucleotides are TGTGCCACCAGCAGAGGGATTTGGGACCGACTAGGGTCACCCCTCCACTTT. Its protein is CATSRGIWDRLGSPLHF.